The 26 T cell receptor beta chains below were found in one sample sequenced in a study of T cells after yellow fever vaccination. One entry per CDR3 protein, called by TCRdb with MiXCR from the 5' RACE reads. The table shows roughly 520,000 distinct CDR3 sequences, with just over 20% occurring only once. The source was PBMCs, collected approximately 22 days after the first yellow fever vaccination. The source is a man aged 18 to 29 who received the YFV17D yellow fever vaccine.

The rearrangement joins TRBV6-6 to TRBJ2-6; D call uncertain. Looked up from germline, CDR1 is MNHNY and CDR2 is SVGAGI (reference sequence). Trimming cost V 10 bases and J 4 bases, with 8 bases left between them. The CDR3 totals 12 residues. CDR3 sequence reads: CATFVGANVLTF. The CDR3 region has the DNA TGTGCCACCTTTGTGGGGGCCAACGTCCTGACTTTC.

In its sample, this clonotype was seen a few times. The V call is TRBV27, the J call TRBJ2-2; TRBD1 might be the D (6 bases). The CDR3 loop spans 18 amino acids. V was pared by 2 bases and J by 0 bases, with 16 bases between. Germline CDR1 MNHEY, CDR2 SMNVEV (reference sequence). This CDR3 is CASSLRFRGLANTGELFF. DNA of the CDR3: TGTGCCAGCAGTTTAAGGTTCAGGGGCTTAGCGAACACCGGGGAGCTGTTTTTT.

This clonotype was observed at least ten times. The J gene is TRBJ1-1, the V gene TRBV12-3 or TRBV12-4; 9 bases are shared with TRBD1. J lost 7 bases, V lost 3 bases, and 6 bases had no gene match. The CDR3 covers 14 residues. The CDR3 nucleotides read TGTGCCAGCAGTTTCGGGGACAGGGCTGATGAAGCTTTCTTT. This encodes CASSFGDRADEAFF.

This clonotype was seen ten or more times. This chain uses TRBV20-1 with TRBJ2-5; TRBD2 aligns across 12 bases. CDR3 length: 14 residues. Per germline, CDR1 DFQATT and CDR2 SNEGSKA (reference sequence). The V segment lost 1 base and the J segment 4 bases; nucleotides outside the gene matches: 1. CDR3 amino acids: CSARGLAGVETQYF. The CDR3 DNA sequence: TGCAGTGCTAGAGGACTAGCGGGGGTAGAGACCCAGTACTTC.

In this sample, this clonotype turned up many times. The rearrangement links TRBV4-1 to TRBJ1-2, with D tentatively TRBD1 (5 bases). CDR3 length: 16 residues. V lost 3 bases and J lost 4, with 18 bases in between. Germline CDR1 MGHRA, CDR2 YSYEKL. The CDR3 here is CASSQGRGTAVYGYTF. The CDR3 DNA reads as TGCGCCAGCAGCCAGGGCCGGGGGACGGCGGTCTATGGCTACACCTTC.

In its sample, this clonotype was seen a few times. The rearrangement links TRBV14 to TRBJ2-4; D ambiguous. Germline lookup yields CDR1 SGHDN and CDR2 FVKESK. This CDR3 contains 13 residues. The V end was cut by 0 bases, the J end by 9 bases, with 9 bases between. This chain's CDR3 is CASSQEAHAIQYF. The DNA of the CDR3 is TGTGCCAGCAGCCAAGAGGCTCATGCCATTCAGTACTTC.

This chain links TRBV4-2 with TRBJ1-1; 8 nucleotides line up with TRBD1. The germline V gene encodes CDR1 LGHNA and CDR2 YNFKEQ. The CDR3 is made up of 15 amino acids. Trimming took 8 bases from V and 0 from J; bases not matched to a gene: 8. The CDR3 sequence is CASGDGQGMNTEAFF. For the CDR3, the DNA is TGTGCCAGCGGTGACGGACAGGGAATGAACACTGAAGCTTTCTTT.

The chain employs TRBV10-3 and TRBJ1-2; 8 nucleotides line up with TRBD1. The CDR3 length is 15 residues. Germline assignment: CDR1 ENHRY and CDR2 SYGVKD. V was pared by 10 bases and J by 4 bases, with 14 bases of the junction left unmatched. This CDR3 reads CATTKGQGEIYGYTF. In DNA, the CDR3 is TGTGCCACCACCAAAGGACAGGGCGAAATCTATGGCTACACCTTC.

The CDR3 protein is CSVEAGGTDTQYF. The CDR3 DNA is TGCAGCGTCGAGGCAGGGGGGACAGATACGCAGTATTTT. V and J are TRBV29-1 and TRBJ2-3; possible D gene TRBD1, 7 bases. V was shortened by 6 bases and J by 3 bases, with 13 bases between the two germline ends. This CDR3 has 13 amino acids. Germline values: CDR1 SQVTM, CDR2 ANQGSEA.

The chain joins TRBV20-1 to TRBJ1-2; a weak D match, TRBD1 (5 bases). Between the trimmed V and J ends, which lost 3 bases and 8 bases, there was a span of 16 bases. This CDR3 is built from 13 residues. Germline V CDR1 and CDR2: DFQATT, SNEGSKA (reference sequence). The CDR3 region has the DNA TGCAGTGCTAGGGGAGGAGGGGTTCGGGGCTACACCTTC. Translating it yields CSARGGGVRGYTF.

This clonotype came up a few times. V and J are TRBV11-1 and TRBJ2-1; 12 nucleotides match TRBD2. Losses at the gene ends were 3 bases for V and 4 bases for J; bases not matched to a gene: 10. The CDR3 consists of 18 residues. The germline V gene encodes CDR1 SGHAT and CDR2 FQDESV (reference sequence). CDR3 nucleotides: TGTGCCAGCAGCTTCCCCGCTAGCGGGGGGGATCTATACAATGAGCAGTTCTTC. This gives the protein CASSFPASGGDLYNEQFF.

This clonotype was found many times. CDR3 sequence: CSASWWGIRRNTEAFF. For the CDR3, the DNA is TGCAGTGCTAGTTGGTGGGGGATTAGGAGGAACACTGAAGCTTTCTTT. V usage is TRBV20-1 and J usage is TRBJ1-1; a weak D match, TRBD1 (5 bases). V was clipped by 3 bases and J by 1 base, with 18 bases between them. The CDR3 is made up of 16 amino acids. Germline CDR1 DFQATT, CDR2 SNEGSKA (reference sequence).

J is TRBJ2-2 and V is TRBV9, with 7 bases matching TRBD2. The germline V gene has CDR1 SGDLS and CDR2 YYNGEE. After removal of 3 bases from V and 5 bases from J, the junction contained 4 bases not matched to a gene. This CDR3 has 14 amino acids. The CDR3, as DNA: TGTGCCAGCAGCGGGGGGGGAGTGACCGGGGAGCTGTTTTTT. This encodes CASSGGGVTGELFF.

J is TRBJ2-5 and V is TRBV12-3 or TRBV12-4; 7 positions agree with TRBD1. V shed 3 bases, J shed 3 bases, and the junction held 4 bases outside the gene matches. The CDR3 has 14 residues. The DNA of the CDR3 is TGTGCCAGCAGTTTCCGGGACAGAAAAGAGACCCAGTACTTC. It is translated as CASSFRDRKETQYF.

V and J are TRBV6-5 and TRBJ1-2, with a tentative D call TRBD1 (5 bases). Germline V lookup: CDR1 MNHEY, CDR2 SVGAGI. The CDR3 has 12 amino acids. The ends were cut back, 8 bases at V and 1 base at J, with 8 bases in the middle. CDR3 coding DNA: TGTGCCAGCGGGGGGGTTAACTATGGCTACACCTTC. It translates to CASGGVNYGYTF.

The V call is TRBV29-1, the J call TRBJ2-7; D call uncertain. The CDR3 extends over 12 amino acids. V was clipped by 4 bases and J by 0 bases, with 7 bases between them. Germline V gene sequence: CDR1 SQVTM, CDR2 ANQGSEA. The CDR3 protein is CSVGAASYEQYF. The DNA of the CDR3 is TGCAGCGTTGGGGCGGCCTCCTACGAGCAGTACTTC.

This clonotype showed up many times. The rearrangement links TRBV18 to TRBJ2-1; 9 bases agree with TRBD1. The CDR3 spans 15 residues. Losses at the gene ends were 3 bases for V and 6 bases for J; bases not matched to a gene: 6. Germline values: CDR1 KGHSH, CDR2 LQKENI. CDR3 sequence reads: CASSPRTGDINEQFF. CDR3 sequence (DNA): TGTGCCAGCTCACCTAGGACAGGGGATATCAATGAGCAGTTCTTC.

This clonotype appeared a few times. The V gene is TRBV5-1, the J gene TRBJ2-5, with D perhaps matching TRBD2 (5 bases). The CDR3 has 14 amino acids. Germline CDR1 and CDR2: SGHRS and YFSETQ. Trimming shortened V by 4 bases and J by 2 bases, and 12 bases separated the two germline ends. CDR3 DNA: TGCGCCAGCAGCACGGACCGGGAACAAGAGACCCAGTACTTC. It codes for CASSTDREQETQYF.

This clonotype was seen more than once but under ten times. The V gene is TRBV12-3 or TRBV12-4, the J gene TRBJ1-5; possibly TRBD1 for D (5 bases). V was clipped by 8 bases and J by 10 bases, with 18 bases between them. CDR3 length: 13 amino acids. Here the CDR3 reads CASAVSSGIPQHF. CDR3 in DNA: TGTGCCAGCGCCGTTTCCTCAGGGATCCCCCAGCATTTT.

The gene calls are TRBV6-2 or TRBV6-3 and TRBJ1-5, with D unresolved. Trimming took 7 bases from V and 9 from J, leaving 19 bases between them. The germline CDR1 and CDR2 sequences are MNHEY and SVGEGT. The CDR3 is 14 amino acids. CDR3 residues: CASTQRVREGPQHF. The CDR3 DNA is TGTGCCAGCACCCAGAGGGTCCGGGAGGGGCCCCAGCATTTT.

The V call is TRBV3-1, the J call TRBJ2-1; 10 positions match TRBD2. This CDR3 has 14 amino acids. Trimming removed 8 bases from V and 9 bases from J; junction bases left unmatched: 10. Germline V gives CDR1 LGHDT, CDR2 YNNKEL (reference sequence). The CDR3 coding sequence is TGTGCCAGCCACCTTAGCGGGGGGCAGGGTGAGCAGTTCTTC. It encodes CASHLSGGQGEQFF.

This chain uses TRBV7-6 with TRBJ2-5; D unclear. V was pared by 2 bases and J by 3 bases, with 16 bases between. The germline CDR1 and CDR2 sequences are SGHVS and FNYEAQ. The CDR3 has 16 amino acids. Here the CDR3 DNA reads TGTGCCAGCAGCTTATTCCCCATAGACTTGAAAGAGACCCAGTACTTC. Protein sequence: CASSLFPIDLKETQYF.

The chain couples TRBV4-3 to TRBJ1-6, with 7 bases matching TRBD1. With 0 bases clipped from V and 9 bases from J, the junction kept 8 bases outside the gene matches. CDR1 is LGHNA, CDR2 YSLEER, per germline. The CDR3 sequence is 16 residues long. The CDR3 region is CASSQDFEGAGSPLHF. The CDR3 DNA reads TGCGCCAGCAGCCAAGATTTCGAGGGGGCAGGTTCACCCCTCCACTTT.

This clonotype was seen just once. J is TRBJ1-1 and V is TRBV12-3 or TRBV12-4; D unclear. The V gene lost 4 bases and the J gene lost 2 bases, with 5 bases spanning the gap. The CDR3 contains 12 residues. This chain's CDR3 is CASSWPNTEAFF. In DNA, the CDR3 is TGTGCCAGCAGTTGGCCTAACACTGAAGCTTTCTTT.

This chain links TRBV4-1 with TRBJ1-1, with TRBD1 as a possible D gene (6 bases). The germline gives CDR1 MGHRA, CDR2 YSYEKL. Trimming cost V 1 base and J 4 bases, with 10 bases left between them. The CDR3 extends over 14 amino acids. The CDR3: CASSQVLQGTEAFF. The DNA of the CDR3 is TGCGCCAGCAGCCAAGTACTACAGGGCACTGAAGCTTTCTTT.

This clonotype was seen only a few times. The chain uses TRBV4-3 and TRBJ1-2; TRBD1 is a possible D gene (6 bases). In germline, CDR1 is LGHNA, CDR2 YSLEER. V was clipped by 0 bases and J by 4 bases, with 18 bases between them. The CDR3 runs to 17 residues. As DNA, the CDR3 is TGCGCCAGCAGCCAAGATTGGTTCGGAGGGGGACCCTATGGCTACACCTTC. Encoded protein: CASSQDWFGGGPYGYTF.